Each of the 22 T cell receptor beta chains below was sequenced from the same sample in a study of siplizumab effects on memory and regulatory T cells. Measured with immunoSEQ multiplex PCR; TCRdb has only the in-frame clones, and not every one. Among some 87,000 clones listed, 80% to 90% were seen once. The sample taken for sequencing was CD4+ T cells sorted from blood. Receptors originate from a human donor in good health.

The DNA for the CDR3 is TGTGCCTGGACAGGGGCACATACGCAGTATTTT. This translates into CAWTGAHTQYF. The genes are TRBV30 and TRBJ2-3; D perhaps matches TRBD1 (6 bases). This CDR3 has 11 residues. Germline lookup yields CDR1 GTSNPN and CDR2 SVGIG (reference sequence). V lost 4 bases, J lost 7 bases, and 9 bases lay in between.

The chain is built from TRBV30 and TRBJ1-5, with D maybe TRBD1 (5 bases). The length of the CDR3 is 13 residues. Germline lookup yields CDR1 GTSNPN and CDR2 SVGIG (reference sequence). Trimming shortened V by 0 bases and J by 7 bases, and 10 bases separated the two germline ends. As DNA, the CDR3 is TGTGCCTGGAGTGTACGGGGCCTCCAGCCCCAGCATTTT. Residues: CAWSVRGLQPQHF.

The chain has TRBV19 and TRBJ2-7; TRBD1 matches at 7 bases. Germline V gene sequence: CDR1 LNHDA, CDR2 SQIVND (reference sequence). V lost 3 bases to trimming and J lost 2 bases; unmatched junction nucleotides: 34. This CDR3 is 24 amino acids long. CDR3 in DNA: TGTGCCAGTAGTATTATGTTTCGGGCTGGAGCCGGGACAGTCTCTAACTGGCGGGCCTACGAGCAGTACTTC. This encodes CASSIMFRAGAGTVSNWRAYEQYF. Combining the CDR3 with reference TRBV19 and TRBJ2-7 gives the whole variable domain DGGITQSPKYLFRKEGQNVTLSCEQNLNHDAMYWYRQDPGQGLRLIYYSQIVNDFQKGDIAEGYSVSREKKESFPLTVTSAQKNPTAFYLCASSIMFRAGAGTVSNWRAYEQYFGPGTRLTVT.

The gene calls are TRBV30 and TRBJ1-1; no definite D call. The CDR3 loop spans 13 amino acids. Germline CDR1 is GTSNPN and CDR2 is SVGIG (reference sequence). V lost 0 bases and J lost 1, with 6 bases in between. The chain's CDR3 is CAWSVAQNTEAFF. The CDR3 DNA reads TGTGCCTGGAGTGTGGCGCAGAACACTGAAGCTTTCTTT. Combining the CDR3 with reference TRBV30 and TRBJ1-1 gives the whole variable domain SQTIHQWPATLVQPVGSPLSLECTVEGTSNPNLYWYRQAAGRGLQLLFYSVGIGQISSEVPQNLSASRPQDRQFILSSKKLLLSDSGFYLCAWSVAQNTEAFFGQGTRLTVV.

This chain links TRBV21-1 with TRBJ2-3; the tabulated D call, TRBD1, remains unverified against the DNA. TRBV21-1 is deemed a pseudogene. This CDR3 comprises 22 residues. CDR3 region: CASSQIGSGTGESQSSTDTQYF. CDR3 in DNA: TGTGCCAGCAGCCAAATTGGATCCGGGACAGGGGAGTCCCAATCTAGCACAGATACGCAGTATTTT.

A few counts support this clone. The rearrangement joins TRBV28 to TRBJ1-5, with D tentatively TRBD1 (5 bases). Germline V gene lookup returns CDR1 MDHEN and CDR2 SYDVKM. The CDR3 covers 14 residues. V gave up 4 bases and J gave up 6 bases, with 13 bases separating them. The CDR3 is CASSWTSRSQPQHF. The CDR3, as DNA: TGTGCCAGCAGTTGGACATCTAGGAGTCAGCCCCAGCATTTT.

This clone was found once. The J gene is TRBJ2-1, the V gene TRBV5-8; D perhaps matches TRBD2 (5 bases). V lost 1 base, J lost 12 bases, and 11 bases lay in between. This CDR3 is 12 amino acids long. Germline loops: CDR1 SGHTS, CDR2 YDEGEE. CDR3 protein: CASSLTTAGQFF. CDR3 coding DNA: TGTGCCAGCAGCTTGACGACGGCGGGGCAGTTCTTC.

V and J are TRBV19 and TRBJ2-7, with D perhaps matching TRBD1 or TRBD2 (5 bases each). This CDR3 region has 15 residues. Germline lookup yields CDR1 LNHDA and CDR2 SQIVND (reference sequence). The germline V and J ends were trimmed by 6 bases and 0 bases, with 15 bases remaining between them. CDR3 in DNA: TGTGCCAGTAGAGACGGGGCCTCGAACTCCTACGAGCAGTACTTC. It encodes CASRDGASNSYEQYF.

The chain carries TRBV6-6 and TRBJ2-7; TRBD2 matches at 8 bases. V lost 8 bases to trimming and J lost 6 bases; unmatched junction nucleotides: 12. The CDR3 totals 14 residues. Germline V gene lookup returns CDR1 MNHNY and CDR2 SVGAGI (reference sequence). This CDR3 reads CASQSSGEVFEQYF. The CDR3 DNA follows: TGTGCCAGCCAGAGTAGCGGGGAGGTTTTCGAGCAGTACTTC.

Turning to this clone: Other DNA sequences in this sample translate to the same CDR3. The chain combines TRBV30 with TRBJ2-7, with 9 bases identical to TRBD1. V was pared by 2 bases and J by 5 bases, with 7 bases of the junction left unmatched. The CDR3 extends over 14 amino acids. Germline assignment: CDR1 GTSNPN and CDR2 SVGIG (reference sequence). In nucleotides, the CDR3 is TGTGCCTGGAGTCCGCCGGACAGGGGCCACGAGCAGTACTTC. Translating it yields CAWSPPDRGHEQYF.

The V and J genes are TRBV7-8 and TRBJ2-5; 11 bases are a match to TRBD2. The CDR3 extends over 16 amino acids. Trimming removed 3 bases from V and 2 bases from J; junction bases left unmatched: 5. CDR1 is SGHVS and CDR2 is FQNEAQ in the germline V gene. In nucleotides, the CDR3 is TGTGCCAGCAGCTTGAGTAGCGGGAGGGATCAAGAGACCCAGTACTTC. Amino acid sequence: CASSLSSGRDQETQYF.

The chain carries TRBV7-9 and TRBJ2-5; D could derive from TRBD1 or TRBD2 (5 bases each). Germline V gene sequence: CDR1 SEHNR, CDR2 FQNEAQ (reference sequence). The length of the CDR3 is 14 residues. V was pared by 4 bases and J by 5 bases, with 14 bases between. The DNA of the CDR3 is TGTGCCAGCAGCTGGACCGGGACCAGCGAGACCCAGTACTTC. The encoded protein is CASSWTGTSETQYF.

This clone came up a few times. The chain carries TRBV27 and TRBJ1-1; D may be TRBD1 (6 bases). The CDR3 totals 13 residues. Trimming took 5 bases from V and 1 from J, leaving 8 bases between them. Germline CDR1 and CDR2: MNHEY and SMNVEV (reference sequence). CDR3 coding DNA: TGTGCCAGCAGTATGGACAGGAACACTGAAGCTTTCTTT. Its translation: CASSMDRNTEAFF.

This clone was picked up one time. The chain uses TRBV5-1 and TRBJ2-1; no firm D call. The V gene's germline CDR1 is SGHRS and CDR2 YFSETQ. V lost 1 base and J 5 bases, leaving 7 bases between the germline ends. The CDR3 is 13 amino acids. CDR3 protein: CASSLHQNNEQFF. CDR3 sequence (DNA): TGCGCCAGCAGCTTGCACCAGAACAATGAGCAGTTCTTC.

This clone has just a few counts. The chain links TRBV11-1 to TRBJ1-3; D ambiguous. The V gene lost 2 bases and the J gene lost 0 bases, with 8 bases spanning the gap. CDR1 is SGHAT and CDR2 is FQDESV in the germline V gene (reference sequence). The CDR3 is 15 amino acids. The CDR3 DNA is TGTGCCAGCAGCTTAACAGACCTCTCTGGAAACACCATATATTTT. It specifies CASSLTDLSGNTIYF.

The V and J genes are TRBV7-2 and TRBJ2-3; D is ambiguous. The CDR3 has 12 residues. The ends were cut back, 8 bases at V and 2 bases at J, with 8 bases in the middle. The germline V gene encodes CDR1 SGHTA and CDR2 FQGNSA. CDR3 sequence reads: CASDPLTDTQYF. The CDR3 nucleotides are TGTGCCAGCGATCCCCTCACAGATACGCAGTATTTT. The variable domain in full, completed from reference TRBV7-2 and TRBJ2-3, reads GAGVSQSPSNKVTEKGKDVELRCDPISGHTALYWYRQSLGQGLEFLIYFQGNSAPDKSGLPSDRFSAERTGGSVSTLTIQRTQQEDSAVYLCASDPLTDTQYFGPGTRLTVL.

The chain joins TRBV12-5 to TRBJ1-5, with unresolved D. The ends were cut back, 2 bases at V and 9 bases at J, with 11 bases in the middle. CDR1 is LGHNT and CDR2 is FRNRAP in the germline V gene. This CDR3 is 13 amino acids long. CDR3 sequence: CASGLIAGGPQHF. For the CDR3, the DNA is TGTGCTAGTGGTTTGATTGCGGGCGGGCCCCAGCATTTT.

This clone was detected only once. This sequence joins TRBV28 and TRBJ2-1; TRBD2 aligns across 8 bases. The J segment lost 4 bases and the V segment lost 5 bases, leaving 7 bases of the junction unmatched. From germline, CDR1 is MDHEN and CDR2 SYDVKM. The CDR3 length is 15 residues. In nucleotides, the CDR3 is TGTGCCAGCAGTCTTAGCGGGACCGTTTACAATGAGCAGTTCTTC. Amino acids: CASSLSGTVYNEQFF. Variable domain in full (rest from reference TRBV28 and TRBJ2-1): DVKVTQSSRYLVKRTGEKVFLECVQDMDHENMFWYRQDPGLGLRLIYFSYDVKMKEKGDIPEGYSVSREKKERFSLILESASTNQTSMYLCASSLSGTVYNEQFFGPGTRLTVL.

The CDR3 region is CASSAQGGWGNEQFF. The CDR3 DNA sequence: TGTGCCAGCAGCGCACAGGGAGGCTGGGGCAATGAGCAGTTCTTC. V is TRBV6-4 and J is TRBJ2-1; D possibly uses TRBD1 or TRBD2 (6 bases each). The germline V and J ends were trimmed by 6 bases and 6 bases, with 18 bases remaining between them. The CDR3 spans 15 residues. CDR1 and CDR2 from the germline V gene are MRHNA and SNTAGT.

The J gene is TRBJ2-3, the V gene TRBV10-2; maybe TRBD1 (5 bases). V lost 7 bases, J lost 6 bases, and 14 bases lay in between. Germline V gives CDR1 WSHSY, CDR2 SAAADI. This CDR3 contains 13 residues. CDR3 bases: TGCGCCAGCAAGGTGACAGCCGGGGATACGCAGTATTTT. Residues: CASKVTAGDTQYF.

This clone was observed many times. The chain has TRBV14 and TRBJ1-2, with D unclear. CDR3 length equals 14 residues. The germline V gene encodes CDR1 SGHDN and CDR2 FVKESK. V was shortened by 0 bases and J by 5 bases, with 10 bases between the two germline ends. DNA of the CDR3: TGTGCCAGCAGCCAAGATGGTCGGGGATATGGCTACACCTTC. It codes for CASSQDGRGYGYTF.

J is TRBJ2-5 and V is TRBV7-3; D not certain. V was shortened by 0 bases and J by 1 base, with 9 bases between the two germline ends. The CDR3 spans 15 residues. Germline values: CDR1 SGHTA, CDR2 FQGTGA. The CDR3 DNA sequence: TGTGCCAGCAGCTTAACCTCGGGCTTCCAAGAGACCCAGTACTTC. Its translation is CASSLTSGFQETQYF.